The 10 T cell receptor beta chains in this list originate from one sample, sequenced in a study of T cells after yellow fever vaccination (dated by TCRdb to about 2019). To prepare the library, 5' RACE was applied. The sequencing machine was an Illumina HiSeq 2500. The public reads were run again by TCRdb, first through fastp at Q25 and then through MiXCR, and only productive beta chains were kept. Each entry is one CDR3 protein sequence, shown with its most common DNA and genes. In this sample the table shows some 26,000 distinct CDR3 sequences, approximately 3.2% of which occur a single time. 0.75% to 1% of the sample is held by the ten biggest clonotypes. The treatment or condition label corresponds to: live attenuated yellow fever vaccine strain. The starting material was PBMCs, either bulk or a sorted T-cell subset (CD4+, CD8+, memory, or dextramer-sorted; not recorded which), obtained more than 40 days after the first yellow fever vaccination. Receptors were obtained from a man aged 18 to 29 who received the YFV17D yellow fever vaccine.

The table lists this clonotype with many counts. V usage is TRBV9 and J usage is TRBJ2-2, with 8 bases that match TRBD1. V lost 0 bases and J lost 5; bases outside the gene matches: 3. The CDR3 extends over 15 amino acids. Germline values: CDR1 SGDLS, CDR2 YYNGEE. CDR3 loop: CASSVADRATGELFF. CDR3 coding DNA: TGTGCCAGCAGCGTAGCGGACAGGGCAACCGGGGAGCTGTTTTTT.

This clonotype was detected only a few times. The V gene is TRBV20-1, the J gene TRBJ2-7, with a possible D match to TRBD2 (5 bases). The V gene's germline CDR1 is DFQATT and CDR2 SNEGSKA (reference sequence). The CDR3 sequence is 15 residues long. Trimming took off 5 bases at V and 0 bases at J, with 17 bases between the two ends. CDR3 sequence reads: CSARSPRGDSYEQYF. CDR3 bases: TGCAGTGCTCGCTCCCCCCGGGGAGACTCCTACGAGCAGTACTTC.

This clonotype has at least ten counts. The V gene is TRBV12-3 or TRBV12-4, the J gene TRBJ1-2; D ambiguous. The CDR3 contains 12 residues. V shed 5 bases and J shed 2 bases, with 6 bases lying between them. CDR3 nucleotides: TGTGCCAGCAGTCAAGCCAACTATGGCTACACCTTC. Its protein is CASSQANYGYTF.

By share of the sample, this clonotype is medium-sized (0.01 to 0.1%). CDR3 amino acids: CASSLAGDYGYTF. The CDR3 region has the DNA TGCGCCAGCAGCTTGGCAGGGGACTATGGCTACACCTTC. The chain uses TRBV5-1 and TRBJ1-2, with D tentatively TRBD1 (6 bases). Trimming took off 0 bases at V and 3 bases at J, with 6 bases between the two ends. The CDR3 contains 13 residues. Germline CDR1 reads SGHRS; CDR2 reads YFSETQ.

This clonotype was found many times. The chain couples TRBV4-1 to TRBJ1-2; D may be TRBD1 (6 bases). This CDR3 has 14 residues. Trimming removed 1 base from V and 6 bases from J, with 12 bases in between. Germline V gives CDR1 MGHRA, CDR2 YSYEKL. CDR3 nucleotides: TGCGCCAGCAGCCAAGCCCTCGGGGGCCATGGCTACACCTTC. Residues: CASSQALGGHGYTF.

This clonotype was seen at least ten times. This chain connects TRBV4-1 to TRBJ1-2; no reliable D call. The germline gives CDR1 MGHRA, CDR2 YSYEKL. V was trimmed by 1 base and J by 4 bases, leaving 13 bases between them. There are 15 residues in the CDR3. Written as DNA, the CDR3 is TGCGCCAGCAGCCAAGTGGGGTCCAGTATCTATGGCTACACCTTC. This gives the protein CASSQVGSSIYGYTF.

This clonotype appeared many times. This chain connects TRBV7-9 to TRBJ1-4, with D tentatively TRBD1 (5 bases). The germline V gene has CDR1 SEHNR and CDR2 FQNEAQ (reference sequence). This CDR3 spans 14 amino acids. V lost 2 bases and J lost 7, with 11 bases in between. CDR3 DNA: TGTGCCAGCAGCTTATTAGGGGCCGGTGAAAAACTGTTTTTT. Its translation: CASSLLGAGEKLFF.

The DNA for the CDR3 is TGCAGCGTCCCCCTGGGCGGTGGAGCCAATGAGCAGTTCTTC. Protein: CSVPLGGGANEQFF. The chain links TRBV29-1 to TRBJ2-1; D is ambiguous. V was trimmed by 6 bases and J by 6 bases, leaving 18 bases between them. This CDR3 has 14 amino acids. Germline V gene lookup returns CDR1 SQVTM and CDR2 ANQGSEA.

This clonotype was detected ten times or more. The chain is built from TRBV5-1 and TRBJ1-3; D is unresolved. There are 11 residues in the CDR3. Per the germline V gene, CDR1 is SGHRS and CDR2 is YFSETQ. The V and J ends lost 5 bases and 5 bases respectively, with 5 bases between them. CDR3 in DNA: TGCGCCAGCAGATTTCGAAACACCATATATTTT. The encoded protein is CASRFRNTIYF.

This clonotype has a count of ten or more. The J gene is TRBJ1-6, the V gene TRBV18, with D perhaps matching TRBD1 (5 bases). The germline gives CDR1 KGHSH, CDR2 LQKENI. The CDR3 totals 16 residues. V lost 5 bases, J lost 3 bases, and 14 bases lay in between. The CDR3, as DNA: TGTGCCAGCTCAGGTTGGGGGAGCGACTATAATTCACCCCTCCACTTT. Its protein is CASSGWGSDYNSPLHF.